A single sample gave rise to the 18 T cell receptor beta chains below, sequenced in a study of cytomegalovirus exposure and HLA in healthy donors. Primers for the PCR totalled 60 Vbeta and 13 Jbeta. The assay was immunoSEQ multiplex PCR, and TCRdb's table has in-frame clones only and misses some. The sample yields under 150,000 clones, 73% seen once. Material: PBMCs. These receptors were taken from a woman between 35 and 50 years old in good health and CMV-seronegative.

The rearrangement joins TRBV6-5 to TRBJ1-2; D not resolved. This CDR3 is 14 amino acids long. Germline V CDR1 and CDR2: MNHEY, SVGAGI. V dropped 8 bases and J dropped 5 bases, with 18 bases sitting between them. The CDR3 nucleotides read TGTGCCAGCCGAGGTTGGGAGGGAAAGTATGGCTACACCTTC. Translating it yields CASRGWEGKYGYTF.

The CDR3 region is CASSQAPGQGGETQYF. Written as DNA, the CDR3 is TGTGCCAGCAGCCAAGCCCCGGGACAGGGAGGAGAGACCCAGTACTTC. The chain recombines TRBV4-2 with TRBJ2-5, with TRBD1 matching 9 bases. The CDR3 is 16 residues long. V lost 1 base to trimming and J lost 4 bases; unmatched junction nucleotides: 7. CDR1 is LGHNA, CDR2 YNFKEQ, per germline.

The chain uses TRBV27 and TRBJ1-2, with a tentative D call TRBD1 (6 bases). Deletions cut 3 bases from V and 6 bases from J, with 14 bases between. The CDR3 has 14 residues. Germline CDR1 and CDR2: MNHEY and SMNVEV (reference sequence). The CDR3 spells CASSFRRGADGYTF. CDR3 in DNA: TGTGCCAGCAGTTTCCGCCGGGGGGCGGATGGCTACACCTTC.

The chain employs TRBV10-1 and TRBJ1-1, with 7 bases matching TRBD1. With V trimmed by 4 bases and J by 1 base, 6 bases remained unmatched. CDR3 length equals 15 residues. The germline V gene encodes CDR1 WNHNN and CDR2 SYGVQD (reference sequence). The CDR3 reads CASSGQGAGNTEAFF. CDR3 nucleotide sequence: TGCGCCAGCAGTGGACAGGGCGCCGGGAACACTGAAGCTTTCTTT.

CDR3 region: CASSTRTGGVDYGYTF. For the CDR3, the DNA is TGTGCCAGTAGTACAAGGACAGGGGGAGTCGACTATGGCTACACCTTC. V gene TRBV19 combines with J gene TRBJ1-2; 10 nucleotides match TRBD1. This CDR3 comprises 16 residues. CDR1 and CDR2 from the germline V gene are LNHDA and SQIVND (reference sequence). Losses at the gene ends were 4 bases for V and 3 bases for J; bases not matched to a gene: 8.

The rearrangement links TRBV14 to TRBJ2-1, with D tentatively TRBD2 (6 bases). The germline V gene encodes CDR1 SGHDN and CDR2 FVKESK. The CDR3 covers 15 residues. Trimming took 5 bases from V and 2 from J, leaving 13 bases between them. The CDR3 here is CASSYRLVTYNEQFF. The CDR3 region has the DNA TGTGCCAGCAGCTATCGACTAGTCACCTACAATGAGCAGTTCTTC.

V is TRBV28 and J is TRBJ1-5; D remains ambiguous. Trimming took 5 bases from V and 5 from J, leaving 10 bases between them. The CDR3 is made up of 13 amino acids. Germline lookup yields CDR1 MDHEN and CDR2 SYDVKM. The CDR3 region is CASSLGMDQPQHF. Written as DNA, the CDR3 is TGTGCCAGCAGTCTCGGGATGGATCAGCCCCAGCATTTT.

The J gene is TRBJ2-2, the V gene TRBV6-6; 9 bases match TRBD1. CDR3 length equals 16 residues. The germline V gene encodes CDR1 MNHNY and CDR2 SVGAGI (reference sequence). V shed 5 bases, J shed 7 bases, and the junction held 11 bases outside the gene matches. CDR3 in DNA: TGTGCCAGCAGTGGCTATTGGGACAGGGCTTACGGGGAGCTGTTTTTT. Translation gives CASSGYWDRAYGELFF.

The chain carries TRBV6-5 and TRBJ1-2, with D possibly matching TRBD1 (5 bases). CDR3 length equals 14 residues. CDR1 is MNHEY, CDR2 SVGAGI, per germline. The V gene lost 5 bases and the J gene lost 2 bases, with 12 bases spanning the gap. This CDR3 reads CASSPDAGNYGYTF. CDR3 coding DNA: TGTGCCAGCAGTCCGGATGCAGGGAACTATGGCTACACCTTC.

CDR3 region: CASCPLNTGELFF. The CDR3 DNA is TGTGCCAGCTGCCCGCTAAACACCGGGGAGCTGTTTTTT. The rearrangement links TRBV18 to TRBJ2-2; D is undetermined. The germline CDR1 and CDR2 sequences are KGHSH and LQKENI. The V end was cut by 7 bases, the J end by 2 bases, with 8 bases between. The CDR3 is made up of 13 amino acids.

The V and J genes are TRBV7-8 and TRBJ2-1, with 10 bases that match TRBD1. The CDR3 runs 16 residues. The V segment lost 3 bases and the J segment 6 bases; nucleotides outside the gene matches: 8. Germline V gene lookup returns CDR1 SGHVS and CDR2 FQNEAQ. CDR3 sequence reads: CASSLPWTGGINEQFF. DNA for the CDR3: TGTGCCAGCAGCTTGCCATGGACAGGGGGTATCAATGAGCAGTTCTTC.

The chain joins TRBV2 to TRBJ1-2; 8 bases fit TRBD1. The germline V gene encodes CDR1 SNHLY and CDR2 FYNNEI. This CDR3 region has 15 residues. The junction had 5 bases not matched to a gene; V was cut back by 2 bases and J by 3 bases. CDR3 bases: TGTGCCAGCAGTGAAAAGGGACAGGCTTACTATGGCTACACCTTC. Translating gives CASSEKGQAYYGYTF.

V and J are TRBV5-4 and TRBJ1-1; 8 bases align to TRBD1. The CDR3 runs 15 residues. Per the germline V gene, CDR1 is SGHNT and CDR2 is YYREEE (reference sequence). V dropped 4 bases and J dropped 5; count of bases not matched to a gene: 10. CDR3 amino acids: CASSPETGEGTEAFF. DNA of the CDR3: TGTGCCAGCAGCCCAGAGACAGGGGAGGGTACTGAAGCTTTCTTT.

The CDR3 DNA reads TGTGCCAGCAGCTTGGCTAGCGGGGGGGCAGATACGCAGTATTTT. Translated: CASSLASGGADTQYF. The chain has TRBV5-4 and TRBJ2-3; 12 nucleotides align to TRBD2. V trimming: 0 bases; J trimming: 4 bases; junction bases outside the gene matches: 0. The germline V gene encodes CDR1 SGHNT and CDR2 YYREEE (reference sequence). This CDR3 is 15 amino acids long.

The J gene is TRBJ2-3, the V gene TRBV12-5; possible D gene TRBD1, 7 bases. The CDR3 runs to 15 residues. V was pared by 3 bases and J by 5 bases, with 15 bases between. Germline-derived CDR1 and CDR2 are LGHNT and FRNRAP. CDR3 region: CASGFLRGARDTQYF. The CDR3 coding sequence is TGTGCTAGTGGTTTCCTCAGGGGGGCCAGAGATACGCAGTATTTT.

The gene calls are TRBV5-1 and TRBJ2-7, with TRBD1 matching 9 bases. Losses at the gene ends were 3 bases for V and 1 base for J; bases not matched to a gene: 2. The CDR3 loop spans 14 amino acids. Germline CDR1 SGHRS, CDR2 YFSETQ. The CDR3 protein is CASSSQGASYEQYF. CDR3 nucleotide sequence: TGCGCCAGCAGCTCACAGGGGGCTTCCTACGAGCAGTACTTC.

This clone occurred once. The CDR3 region has the DNA TGTGCCAGCAGCCCCCCGGACGGGAGGGACTACACCTTC. Its protein product is CASSPPDGRDYTF. V and J are TRBV2 and TRBJ1-2; D call uncertain. V gave up 6 bases and J gave up 10 bases, with 18 bases separating them. Germline loops: CDR1 SNHLY, CDR2 FYNNEI. This CDR3 is 13 amino acids long.

The chain joins TRBV14 to TRBJ2-1; TRBD1 is a possible D gene (6 bases). Germline CDR1 and CDR2: SGHDN and FVKESK. The CDR3 is 18 residues long. V was cut by 4 bases and J by 0 bases, with 19 bases left in between. The CDR3 coding sequence is TGTGCCAGCAGCCCCCGTCCCGGACAGACAAGCTCCTACAATGAGCAGTTCTTC. As protein: CASSPRPGQTSSYNEQFF.